This T cell receptor (beta chain) originates from a study of cytomegalovirus exposure and HLA in healthy donors. Background on the study: Counted in an early data release were approximately 80 million unique TCRs from HLA-typed donors. Overall study findings and caveats: Testing in vitro showed a few CMV-associated chains specific for CMV antigens.

A remark on this clone: The target antigen is unknown.

Each donor's status was that of a healthy bone marrow donor. The CDR3 consists of 16 residues. Germline assignment: CDR1 KGHSH and CDR2 LQKENI. Both 60 Vbeta primers and 13 Jbeta primers went into the PCR. Original processing notes: A later analysis counted approximately 80 million unique TCR beta chains, around 12 million shared. TCRdb's table, derived via immunoSEQ multiplex PCR, lists solely in-frame clones and lacks some. The V and J calls and the clone size are those of that table, but D and trimming were determined from the DNA. The sample has around 150,000 clones, nearly 90% seen once. The chain employs TRBV18 and TRBJ2-5, with 7 bases aligning to TRBD1. The assigned J gene may be wrong: the sequence end matches TRBJ2-7 better. The clonotype originates from a woman in her forties in good health and CMV-seronegative. The sample comprised PBMCs. CDR3 DNA: TGTGCCAGCTCACCAGGCACCGGGACAGCCACCTACGAGCAGTACTTC. This translates into CASSPGTGTATYEQYF.